A single sample is the source of the 2 T cell receptor beta chains below, sequenced in a study of shared clonotypes between healthy human individuals. Libraries were prepared by immunoSEQ multiplex PCR; TCRdb keeps only in-frame clonotypes and omits some of them. The sample contains about 2.1 million clones, approximately 92% of which appear only once. CD8 cells regarded as naive lacked CD45RO, were positively chosen for CCR7, and omitted terminally differentiated effector memory CD45RA+ cells. The sample taken for sequencing was naive CD8+ T cells from PBMCs. The receptors here all came from a man aged 18 to 30 in good health. Some clones in this sample may be carry-over from other donors' samples.

In DNA form, the CDR3 reads TGTGCCAGCAGCGGATCAGGGGGGCGCAGCTATGGCTACACCTTC. Amino acids: CASSGSGGRSYGYTF. The chain recombines TRBV9 with TRBJ1-2; 7 bases match TRBD1. In germline, CDR1 is SGDLS, CDR2 YYNGEE. Trimming took 3 bases from V and 4 from J; bases not matched to a gene: 9. This CDR3 spans 15 amino acids.

A single count supports this clone. This chain uses TRBV11-2 with TRBJ2-7; 11 bases line up with TRBD2. The germline gives CDR1 SGHAT, CDR2 FQNNGV. The V gene end was trimmed by 5 bases and the J gene end by 6 bases; junction bases not matched to a gene: 9. CDR3 length: 15 amino acids. The CDR3 is CASSLTSGSKREQYF. DNA for the CDR3: TGTGCCAGCAGCCTAACTAGCGGGAGTAAACGCGAGCAGTACTTC. Full variable domain (remainder filled in from reference TRBV11-2 and TRBJ2-7): EAGVAQSPRYKIIEKRQSVAFWCNPISGHATLYWYQQILGQGPKLLIQFQNNGVVDDSQLPKDRFSAERLKGVDSTLKIQPAKLEDSAVYLCASSLTSGSKREQYFGPGTRLTVT.